The 8 T cell receptor beta chains listed next were all sequenced from one sample in a study of breast tumors, draining lymph nodes, adjacent tissues (dated by TCRdb to 2016 to 2017). Library preparation was by multiplex PCR. Data came from an Illumina HiSeq 2000. TCRdb reran the public reads through fastp at Q25 and MiXCR, keeping productive beta chains. All rows with the same CDR3 protein become a single entry with the most common DNA and genes. The sample profile shows roughly 49,000 distinct CDR3 sequences; about 40% of them were found once. Approximately 10% of the sample goes to the ten largest clones. Sequenced material: breast tumor tissue. The receptors come from a female donor with breast cancer. Some clones in this sample may be carry-over from other donors' samples.

This clonotype was observed at least ten times. The CDR3 is CASSLPWGPQHF. The CDR3 region has the DNA TGTGCCAGCAGCTTGCCATGGGGGCCCCAGCATTTT. V and J are TRBV7-8 and TRBJ1-5; no definite D call. CDR1 is SGHVS, CDR2 FQNEAQ, per germline. This CDR3 is built from 12 residues. V dropped 3 bases and J dropped 9 bases, with 9 bases sitting between them.

This clonotype was counted ten times or more. The chain uses TRBV7-2 and TRBJ1-4; D not resolved. The CDR3 spans 13 residues. Germline V lookup: CDR1 SGHTA, CDR2 FQGNSA. The V end lost 4 bases, the J end lost 8 bases, and 11 bases lay between the germline ends. The CDR3 region is CASSSDTEEKLFF. For the CDR3, the DNA is TGTGCCAGCAGCTCAGACACGGAAGAAAAACTGTTTTTT.

The sample holds many counts of this clonotype. This rearrangement joins TRBV5-6 to TRBJ1-4; the match to TRBD1 covers 9 bases. J lost 8 bases, V lost 4 bases, and 6 bases had no gene match. CDR3 length: 14 residues. CDR1 and CDR2 from the germline V gene are SGHDT and YYEEEE. The CDR3 nucleotides are TGTGCCAGCAGCCGGACAGGGGTGAGGGAAAAACTGTTTTTT. Protein product: CASSRTGVREKLFF.

The chain has TRBV19 and TRBJ1-3; no definite D call. V was shortened by 2 bases and J by 1 base, with 9 bases between the two germline ends. Looked up from germline, CDR1 is LNHDA and CDR2 is SQIVND (reference sequence). The CDR3 contains 15 residues. CDR3 loop: CASSISATSGNTIYF. DNA for the CDR3: TGTGCCAGTAGTATATCGGCTACTTCTGGAAACACCATATATTTT. Looking up the rest from reference TRBV19 and TRBJ1-3 gives the full variable domain: DGGITQSPKYLFRKEGQNVTLSCEQNLNHDAMYWYRQDPGQGLRLIYYSQIVNDFQKGDIAEGYSVSREKKESFPLTVTSAQKNPTAFYLCASSISATSGNTIYFGEGSWLTVV.

This clonotype was seen once. Because the CDR3's place on the DNA is in doubt, the DNA is left out and the CDR3 is given as listed by TCRdb. This sequence joins TRBV11-3 and TRBJ2-1; the D call of TRBD2 is as the table states it, not checked on the DNA. Germline V lookup: CDR1 SGHNT, CDR2 YENEEA. The CDR3 is 20 residues long, counting both termini. The CDR3: CASSFYICSALAGGYNEQFF.

This clonotype was recorded many times. A much larger clone differs from this one at a single base, so this may be a read error. This chain connects TRBV6-1 to TRBJ2-7; D perhaps matches TRBD2 (6 bases). The ends were cut back, 5 bases at V and 3 bases at J, with 14 bases in the middle. Looked up from germline, CDR1 is MNHNS and CDR2 is SASEGT. The CDR3 is made up of 14 amino acids. The CDR3 spells CASSHPGTVYEQYF. CDR3 sequence (DNA): TGTGCCAGCAGTCATCCAGGGACTGTCTACGAGCAGTACTTC.

The table lists this clonotype with many counts. The gene calls are TRBV11-2 and TRBJ2-1; TRBD1 matches 8 bases. The CDR3 runs to 16 residues. After removal of 5 bases from V and 7 bases from J, the junction contained 13 bases not matched to a gene. From germline, CDR1 is SGHAT and CDR2 FQNNGV. Written as DNA, the CDR3 is TGTGCCAGCAGCCCCCTTAGTGACAGGGGACCAAATGAGCAGTTCTTC. Protein product: CASSPLSDRGPNEQFF.

This clonotype showed up many times. This chain joins TRBV28 and TRBJ2-7, with 7 bases lining up with TRBD2. The CDR3 sequence is 15 residues long. CDR1 and CDR2 from the germline V gene are MDHEN and SYDVKM. V lost 6 bases and J lost 5; bases outside the gene matches: 13. The CDR3 sequence is CASRQTGTIGDEQYF. As DNA, the CDR3 is TGTGCCAGCAGACAAACCGGGACTATTGGCGACGAGCAGTACTTC.